The 27 T cell receptor beta chains below were found in one sample sequenced in a study of blood T cells in healthy people across ages. It was with a sample-barcoded 5' primer and a J-beta primer mix that a second PCR of roughly 7 to 12 cycles was run. TCRdb analysed the 5' RACE reads with MiXCR anew, one entry per CDR3 protein. The sample lists roughly 1.6 million distinct CDR3 sequences, about 31% seen once, with about 10% in the top ten. The sequencing input was blood. These receptors originate from a woman aged 25 to 39 in good health.

This clonotype showed up just a few times. The chain combines TRBV15 with TRBJ2-1; tentatively, D is TRBD2 (5 bases). Germline V gives CDR1 LNHNV, CDR2 YYDKDF (reference sequence). Deletions cut 0 bases from V and 4 bases from J, with 7 bases between. There are 14 residues in the CDR3. The CDR3 DNA reads as TGTGCCACCAGCAGAGAGAGAGGGTACAATGAGCAGTTCTTC. Its translation is CATSRERGYNEQFF.

This rearrangement joins TRBV30 to TRBJ2-5; perhaps TRBD2 as D (6 bases). The CDR3 has 14 amino acids. Trimming cost V 4 bases and J 1 base, with 13 bases left between them. Germline V gene sequence: CDR1 GTSNPN, CDR2 SVGIG (reference sequence). The CDR3 DNA is TGTGCCTGGATGCCCAGGGACTTCCAAGAGACCCAGTACTTC. Its protein is CAWMPRDFQETQYF. Complete variable domain (other parts from reference TRBV30 and TRBJ2-5): SQTIHQWPATLVQPVGSPLSLECTVEGTSNPNLYWYRQAAGRGLQLLFYSVGIGQISSEVPQNLSASRPQDRQFILSSKKLLLSDSGFYLCAWMPRDFQETQYFGPGTRLLVL.

J is TRBJ2-3 and V is TRBV4-1; 7 bases fit TRBD2. V gave up 3 bases and J gave up 0 bases; unmatched junction bases: 3. The CDR3 is 15 amino acids. Germline V gives CDR1 MGHRA, CDR2 YSYEKL. Here the CDR3 DNA reads TGCGCCAGCAGCCACGGGCGGGGGAGCACAGATACGCAGTATTTT. Encoded protein: CASSHGRGSTDTQYF.

As regards this clonotype: An end of the junction differs from the germline gene, which may be a read error. The rearrangement joins TRBV20-1 to TRBJ2-1, with no clear D. CDR1 is DFQATT and CDR2 is SNEGSKA in the germline V gene (reference sequence). The length of the CDR3 is 15 residues. CDR3 sequence reads: CSASLDGRSYNGQFF. The CDR3 DNA sequence: TGCAGTGCTAGCCTGGACGGACGGAGTTACAATGGGCAGTTCTTC.

The chain combines TRBV6-1 with TRBJ2-3; D might be TRBD1 or TRBD2, each matching 5 bases. The CDR3 runs to 15 residues. From germline, CDR1 is MNHNS and CDR2 SASEGT. The germline V and J ends were trimmed by 4 bases and 4 bases, with 15 bases remaining between them. The CDR3 DNA follows: TGTGCCAGCAGTGTGGGGGACGGGGATTCAGATACGCAGTATTTT. Encoded protein: CASSVGDGDSDTQYF.

The J gene is TRBJ2-3, the V gene TRBV20-1; D is tentatively TRBD1 or TRBD2 (5 bases each). Trimming pared 6 bases from V and 2 bases from J, leaving 15 bases between. The CDR3 runs to 14 residues. Germline V gene sequence: CDR1 DFQATT, CDR2 SNEGSKA (reference sequence). The CDR3 sequence is CSARDRRSTDTQYF. CDR3 nucleotide sequence: TGCAGTGCAAGGGACCGAAGATCCACAGATACGCAGTATTTT.

At least ten counts were recorded for this clonotype. The V and J genes are TRBV5-1 and TRBJ2-7, with TRBD1 as a possible D gene (6 bases). The V gene's germline CDR1 is SGHRS and CDR2 YFSETQ. The V end lost 3 bases, the J end lost 3 bases, and 16 bases lay between the germline ends. The CDR3 is made up of 15 amino acids. The CDR3: CASSSQGNALYEQYF. As DNA, the CDR3 is TGCGCCAGCAGCTCCCAGGGGAACGCGCTCTACGAGCAGTACTTC.

The rearrangement joins TRBV28 to TRBJ1-1, with unresolved D. V was shortened by 5 bases and J by 1 base, with 11 bases between the two germline ends. This CDR3 comprises 14 residues. The V gene's germline CDR1 is MDHEN and CDR2 SYDVKM. The CDR3 here is CASSKGAGNTEAFF. The CDR3 coding sequence is TGTGCCAGCAGTAAAGGAGCAGGGAACACTGAAGCTTTCTTT.

This clonotype was recorded a few times. The rearrangement uses TRBV20-1 and TRBJ1-2; 8 bases fit TRBD1. The CDR3 sequence is 17 residues long. Trimming at V came to 5 bases and at J to 4 bases, leaving 18 bases not matched to a gene. Germline V CDR1 and CDR2: DFQATT, SNEGSKA (reference sequence). Written as DNA, the CDR3 is TGCAGTGCTCGAATGACAGGGGTCCGATCTTCGGTCTATGGCTACACCTTC. Protein: CSARMTGVRSSVYGYTF.

This sequence joins TRBV7-9 and TRBJ2-1; TRBD1 might be the D (6 bases). Trimming stripped 6 bases from V and 6 bases from J, with 15 bases between. The CDR3 extends over 14 amino acids. CDR1 and CDR2 (germline): SEHNR, FQNEAQ (reference sequence). CDR3 loop: CASRQGFVVNEQFF. The CDR3 DNA follows: TGTGCCAGCAGACAGGGTTTTGTAGTCAATGAGCAGTTCTTC.

This chain connects TRBV9 to TRBJ2-7; the match to TRBD1 covers 8 bases. Trimming cost V 4 bases and J 6 bases; bases outside gene matches: 15. The V gene's germline CDR1 is SGDLS and CDR2 YYNGEE. The CDR3 extends over 16 amino acids. The CDR3 protein is CASSFGTGSKKGEQYF. CDR3 nucleotides: TGTGCCAGCAGCTTCGGGACAGGATCGAAGAAGGGCGAGCAGTACTTC.

Ten or more counts support this clonotype. This sequence joins TRBV4-1 and TRBJ2-5, with D tentatively TRBD1 or TRBD2 (5 bases each). The CDR3 has 16 residues. V lost 3 bases, J lost 7 bases, and 21 bases lay in between. Germline V CDR1 and CDR2: MGHRA, YSYEKL. CDR3 coding DNA: TGCGCCAGCAGCCAGGCTGTGGGGGAGTTTGGGAGGACCCAGTACTTC. As protein: CASSQAVGEFGRTQYF.

This rearrangement joins TRBV20-1 to TRBJ1-2, with 7 bases lining up with TRBD1. J lost 10 bases, V lost 3 bases, and 5 bases had no gene match. This CDR3 is built from 11 residues. Germline loops: CDR1 DFQATT, CDR2 SNEGSKA (reference sequence). The CDR3 sequence is CSASAGTDYTF. The DNA for the CDR3 is TGCAGTGCTAGCGCAGGGACAGACTACACCTTC.

The chain links TRBV2 to TRBJ1-4; 7 bases are a match to TRBD1. This CDR3 is 15 amino acids long. The V segment lost 6 bases and the J segment 4 bases; nucleotides outside the gene matches: 8. Germline values: CDR1 SNHLY, CDR2 FYNNEI. CDR3 nucleotide sequence: TGTGCCAGCAGCGCGACAGGGTTGAGTAATGAAAAACTGTTTTTT. Protein product: CASSATGLSNEKLFF.

This clonotype showed up many times. The genes are TRBV7-9 and TRBJ2-5; D call uncertain. From germline, CDR1 is SEHNR and CDR2 FQNEAQ (reference sequence). With 5 bases removed from V and 5 bases from J, the gap between germline ends came to 9 bases. This CDR3 is built from 12 residues. CDR3 amino acids: CASSPYTETQYF. The CDR3 DNA is TGTGCCAGCAGCCCCTATACTGAGACCCAGTACTTC.

There are a few counts of this clonotype. V gene TRBV9 combines with J gene TRBJ2-7, with 8 bases identical to TRBD2. The germline V gene has CDR1 SGDLS and CDR2 YYNGEE. The CDR3 spans 16 residues. V lost 3 bases to trimming and J lost 4 bases; unmatched junction nucleotides: 12. The CDR3 DNA reads as TGTGCCAGCAGCGCCGATGCCGGGACTAGGGGTTACGAGCAGTACTTC. Its translation is CASSADAGTRGYEQYF.

The sample holds a few counts of this clonotype. The chain joins TRBV9 to TRBJ2-1; the D is unclear. The CDR3 is made up of 15 amino acids. V dropped 0 bases and J dropped 6 bases, with 13 bases sitting between them. The germline V gene has CDR1 SGDLS and CDR2 YYNGEE. CDR3 region: CASSVGDLTFNEQFF. The CDR3 nucleotides are TGTGCCAGCAGCGTAGGCGACTTAACGTTCAATGAGCAGTTCTTC.

This clonotype turned up a few times. The rearrangement joins TRBV5-1 to TRBJ2-5, with D tentatively TRBD2 (6 bases). V lost 4 bases and J 4 bases, leaving 17 bases between the germline ends. In germline, CDR1 is SGHRS, CDR2 YFSETQ. The CDR3 totals 15 residues. This chain's CDR3 is CASSGLAVGGETQYF. CDR3 DNA sequence: TGCGCCAGCAGCGGATTAGCGGTGGGGGGAGAGACCCAGTACTTC.

In its sample, this clonotype was seen a few times. V and J are TRBV20-1 and TRBJ1-6, with D perhaps TRBD1 (6 bases). The length of the CDR3 is 14 residues. The V and J ends lost 7 bases and 6 bases respectively, with 16 bases between them. CDR1 is DFQATT, CDR2 SNEGSKA, per germline (reference sequence). This CDR3 is CSVQGSGSNSPLHF. CDR3 in DNA: TGCAGTGTACAGGGCTCTGGCTCTAATTCACCCCTCCACTTT.

This clonotype was found a few times. The chain has TRBV7-9 and TRBJ1-2; 7 bases match TRBD1. Germline values: CDR1 SEHNR, CDR2 FQNEAQ (reference sequence). The trim removed 2 bases at V and 7 bases at J, leaving 13 bases unmatched. The CDR3 runs to 16 residues. This CDR3 reads CASSLTASRGLGGYTF. Written as DNA, the CDR3 is TGTGCCAGCAGCTTAACGGCGTCGAGGGGGCTTGGTGGCTACACCTTC.

This sequence joins TRBV18 and TRBJ2-7, with D maybe TRBD1 (6 bases). The V end lost 5 bases, the J end lost 3 bases, and 14 bases lay between the germline ends. Looked up from germline, CDR1 is KGHSH and CDR2 is LQKENI. The length of the CDR3 is 14 residues. The CDR3 reads CASSEGQLGYEQYF. CDR3 bases: TGTGCCAGCTCAGAGGGACAACTGGGCTACGAGCAGTACTTC.

J is TRBJ1-5 and V is TRBV5-5; 7 nucleotides agree with TRBD1. Looked up from germline, CDR1 is SGHKS and CDR2 is YYEKEE (reference sequence). This CDR3 is built from 15 residues. V lost 0 bases and J lost 4; bases outside the gene matches: 4. For the CDR3, the DNA is TGTGCCAGCAGCTTGGACAGGGGCCCTAATCAGCCCCAGCATTTT. This sequence encodes CASSLDRGPNQPQHF.

The chain has TRBV4-2 and TRBJ1-6; D gene uncertain. This CDR3 comprises 16 residues. V was shortened by 6 bases and J by 0 bases, with 12 bases between the two germline ends. Looked up from germline, CDR1 is LGHNA and CDR2 is YNFKEQ. CDR3 in amino acids: CASRPFGSSYNSPLHF. CDR3 nucleotides: TGTGCCAGCAGACCCTTCGGGAGCTCCTATAATTCACCCCTCCACTTT.

This clonotype was picked up a small number of times. V gene TRBV14 combines with J gene TRBJ2-3; D unresolved. Trimming removed 2 bases from V and 4 bases from J, with 13 bases in between. The CDR3 extends over 15 amino acids. Germline V lookup: CDR1 SGHDN, CDR2 FVKESK. The CDR3 is CASSQTDSWADTQYF. The DNA of the CDR3 is TGTGCCAGCAGCCAAACTGATTCGTGGGCAGATACGCAGTATTTT.

This clonotype was observed a few times. The chain uses TRBV27 and TRBJ2-1; no definite D call. The germline V and J ends were trimmed by 3 bases and 4 bases, with 10 bases remaining between them. This CDR3 has 14 amino acids. Germline V gene lookup returns CDR1 MNHEY and CDR2 SMNVEV (reference sequence). CDR3 DNA sequence: TGTGCCAGCAGTTTCCCCGGGCGGTACAATGAGCAGTTCTTC. It yields the protein CASSFPGRYNEQFF.

With respect to this clonotype: A clone one base away is much larger, so this may be a read error. This rearrangement joins TRBV20-1 to TRBJ2-4, with 12 bases identical to TRBD2. The V gene end was trimmed by 5 bases and the J gene end by 13 bases; junction bases not matched to a gene: 12. Germline V CDR1 and CDR2: DFQATT, SNEGSKA (reference sequence). The CDR3 consists of 14 residues. The CDR3 sequence is CSAYAGTSGYGQYF. The CDR3 region has the DNA TGCAGTGCTTACGCCGGGACTAGCGGGTACGGGCAGTACTTC.

This clonotype was observed a handful of times. The V call is TRBV6-1, the J call TRBJ2-7, with TRBD2 identical over 9 bases. Germline lookup yields CDR1 MNHNS and CDR2 SASEGT. Trimming removed 5 bases from V and 0 bases from J; junction bases left unmatched: 8. The CDR3 extends over 16 amino acids. The CDR3 region has the DNA TGTGCCAGCAGTAGAAGCGGGGGGATGATCTCCTACGAGCAGTACTTC. This codes for CASSRSGGMISYEQYF.